The next 3 T cell receptor beta chains were all read from a single sample in a study of blood T cell repertoires in COVID-19. TCRdb keeps only in-frame clones here, not all; method: immunoSEQ multiplex PCR. Seen here are 120,000 or so clones, 85% observed once, and the top ten hold under 8%. Sequencing was performed on peripheral blood. Every receptor here comes from an older man with active or convalescent COVID-19.

The chain has TRBV10-3 and TRBJ2-5, with TRBD1 identical over 10 bases. The CDR3 has 14 residues. V lost 6 bases, J lost 5 bases, and 6 bases stayed unmatched. CDR1 and CDR2 (germline): ENHRY, SYGVKD. The CDR3 DNA sequence: TGTGCCATCAGGGGGACAGGGGCGATGGAGACCCAGTACTTC. This sequence encodes CAIRGTGAMETQYF.

J is TRBJ2-1 and V is TRBV7-3; the match to TRBD1 covers 9 bases. The V gene's germline CDR1 is SGHTA and CDR2 FQGTGA. The CDR3 totals 15 residues. Trimming at V came to 1 base and at J to 2 bases, leaving 0 bases not matched to a gene. The CDR3 DNA reads as TGTGCCAGCAGCTTAAGGACAGGGGCCTACAATGAGCAGTTCTTC. It is translated as CASSLRTGAYNEQFF.

The chain carries TRBV6-5 and TRBJ2-3, with 9 bases fitting TRBD2. CDR1 and CDR2 (germline): MNHEY, SVGAGI. This CDR3 comprises 15 residues. V dropped 5 bases and J dropped 2; count of bases not matched to a gene: 5. CDR3 sequence: CASSLRTSVTDTQYF. DNA for the CDR3: TGTGCCAGCAGTCTTAGGACTAGCGTCACAGATACGCAGTATTTT.